This T cell receptor (beta chain) was identified in a study of blood T cell repertoires in COVID-19. Turning to the study itself: Acute and convalescent COVID-19 samples came from the United States, Italy and Spain. Sample material is recorded as cDNA or gDNA derived from T cells, B-cell-depleted T cells, or PBMCs.

Authors' processing steps: Reference gene primer amplification yielded estimated nucleated cell counts. The method was immunoSEQ multiplex PCR; TCRdb's version includes in-frame clones alone and lacks a portion of them. That table supplies the V and J calls and clone size; D and trimming were determined from the DNA. This sample has some 35,000 clones, with 83% found just once. Germline CDR1 is SGHDT and CDR2 is YYEEEE. V lost 4 bases and J lost 4; bases outside the gene matches: 6. The CDR3 extends over 14 amino acids. Sample: peripheral blood. The chain carries TRBV5-6 and TRBJ2-7; 9 bases line up with TRBD1. The clonotype originates from a man over 45 with acute or convalescent COVID-19. The CDR3 is CASSPHRGQYEQYF. CDR3 DNA sequence: TGTGCCAGCAGCCCACACAGGGGGCAATACGAGCAGTACTTC. The full variable domain, with the rest looked up from reference TRBV5-6 and TRBJ2-7, is DAGVTQSPTHLIKTRGQQVTLRCSPKSGHDTVSWYQQALGQGPQFIFQYYEEEERQRGNFPDRFSGHQFPNYSSELNVNALLLGDSALYLCASSPHRGQYEQYFGPGTRLTVT.